This TCR beta chain was identified during a study of blood T cell repertoires in COVID-19. Data came from immunoSEQ multiplex PCR; TCRdb stores just in-frame clones and leaves some out. Among approximately 160,000 clones, around 84% were seen once, and the ten largest hold about 7.8%. The TCR was taken from a woman between 50 and 59 years old in a cohort sampled during active or convalescent COVID-19. The sequencing input was peripheral blood.

CDR3: CASSVDSNTEAFF. CDR3 sequence (DNA): TGTGCCAGCAGCGTAGACTCGAACACTGAAGCTTTCTTT. The chain couples TRBV9 to TRBJ1-1; D unresolved. V was clipped by 0 bases and J by 1 base, with 4 bases between them. The CDR3 sequence is 13 residues long. CDR1 is SGDLS and CDR2 is YYNGEE in the germline V gene.